A single sample is the source of the 32 T cell receptor beta chains below, sequenced in a study of cytomegalovirus exposure and HLA in healthy donors (dated by TCRdb to 2015 to 2018). Receptors were amplified or captured by the immunoSEQ multiplex PCR assay. For the multiplex PCR, a mixture combining 60 forward primers for TCR Vbeta segments and 13 reverse primers for TCR Jbeta segments was used. This immuneACCESS table, as held by TCRdb, lists in-frame sequences with V and J called but not all clones. Of the missing ones, under half trace to an unresolved V gene in checked studies; the others have no known cause. Recorded for this sample are around 150,000 clones; around 10% of them occurred a single time. The top ten hold about 7.5% of the sample. What was sequenced was PBMCs. All receptors come from a woman aged 40 to 49 in good health and CMV-seropositive.

This clone has just a few counts. V is TRBV7-9 and J is TRBJ2-2, with 7 bases lining up with TRBD1. V was pared by 3 bases and J by 0 bases, with 4 bases of the junction left unmatched. The germline V gene has CDR1 SEHNR and CDR2 FQNEAQ (reference sequence). The CDR3 length is 16 residues. This chain's CDR3 is CASSFERGPNTGELFF. CDR3 DNA: TGTGCCAGCAGCTTCGAAAGGGGGCCGAACACCGGGGAGCTGTTTTTT.

This clone was counted between two and nine times. J is TRBJ1-3 and V is TRBV6-5, with TRBD1 as a possible D gene (6 bases). The CDR3 is 16 amino acids. With 0 bases removed from V and 0 bases from J, the gap between germline ends came to 9 bases. Germline V CDR1 and CDR2: MNHEY, SVGAGI. CDR3 protein: CASSYSQGFSGNTIYF. The DNA of the CDR3 is TGTGCCAGCAGTTACTCCCAGGGGTTCTCTGGAAACACCATATATTTT.

This clone has more than one count but fewer than ten. The J gene is TRBJ2-7, the V gene TRBV2; 7 nucleotides line up with TRBD2. In germline, CDR1 is SNHLY, CDR2 FYNNEI. This CDR3 contains 15 residues. The V segment lost 7 bases and the J segment 10 bases; nucleotides outside the gene matches: 19. This chain's CDR3 is CASTLTSQPDGVQYF. DNA for the CDR3: TGTGCCAGCACTTTGACTAGCCAACCCGACGGGGTCCAGTACTTC.

The chain combines TRBV5-5 with TRBJ2-6; D remains unclear. Germline V lookup: CDR1 SGHKS, CDR2 YYEKEE (reference sequence). Deletions cut 4 bases from V and 0 bases from J, with 8 bases between. This CDR3 spans 15 amino acids. The CDR3 sequence is CASSLGDSGANVLTF. In DNA, the CDR3 is TGTGCCAGCAGCCTAGGAGACTCTGGGGCCAACGTCCTGACTTTC.

The chain uses TRBV10-3 and TRBJ2-2, with 10 bases lining up with TRBD1. Germline trimming cut 5 bases from V and 6 bases from J; bases unmatched to any gene: 6. This CDR3 region has 15 residues. Germline-derived CDR1 and CDR2 are ENHRY and SYGVKD. The CDR3 DNA follows: TGTGCCATCAGTAACCGGGACAGGGGTGCCGGGGAGCTGTTTTTT. As protein: CAISNRDRGAGELFF.

The table lists this clone with a few counts. V and J are TRBV7-8 and TRBJ1-5; TRBD1 might be the D (6 bases). The ends were cut back, 8 bases at V and 6 bases at J, with 14 bases in the middle. Germline loops: CDR1 SGHVS, CDR2 FQNEAQ. The CDR3 is 13 amino acids. CDR3 region: CASSLGGAQPQHF. DNA for the CDR3: TGTGCCAGCTCGTTAGGGGGAGCTCAGCCCCAGCATTTT.

V is TRBV5-6 and J is TRBJ1-1; D perhaps matches TRBD1 (6 bases). With 4 bases removed from V and 0 bases from J, the gap between germline ends came to 13 bases. Germline CDR1 and CDR2: SGHDT and YYEEEE. The CDR3 is 15 residues long. The CDR3 sequence is CASSPRGTLNTEAFF. The CDR3 coding sequence is TGTGCCAGCAGCCCGAGGGGGACCCTGAACACTGAAGCTTTCTTT.

This clone was found a few times. This sample includes further DNA sequences coding for the same CDR3. The chain uses TRBV7-9 and TRBJ2-3; possibly TRBD1 for D (5 bases). There are 14 residues in the CDR3. Trimming left V 1 base short and J 4 bases short, with 9 bases between. Germline assignment: CDR1 SEHNR and CDR2 FQNEAQ (reference sequence). The CDR3 DNA follows: TGTGCCAGCAGCTTAGGGGGCTCGGCAGATACGCAGTATTTT. Translating gives CASSLGGSADTQYF.

This sequence joins TRBV27 and TRBJ1-1; a weak D match, TRBD1 (6 bases). The CDR3 runs 14 residues. Trimming pared 6 bases from V and 4 bases from J, leaving 15 bases between. CDR1 and CDR2 from the germline V gene are MNHEY and SMNVEV (reference sequence). The CDR3 loop is CASRAQGFITEAFF. CDR3 nucleotides: TGTGCCAGCAGGGCACAGGGTTTTATCACTGAAGCTTTCTTT.

J is TRBJ1-5 and V is TRBV6-1; 7 nucleotides line up with TRBD1. Germline V gene sequence: CDR1 MNHNS, CDR2 SASEGT. CDR3 length: 15 amino acids. V lost 6 bases to trimming and J lost 1 base; unmatched junction nucleotides: 6. The chain's CDR3 is CASRRDRVSNQPQHF. The CDR3 nucleotides are TGTGCCAGCAGGAGAGACAGGGTGAGCAATCAGCCCCAGCATTTT.

Note on this clone: This sample also contains other DNA sequences that code for the same CDR3. This sequence joins TRBV5-1 and TRBJ1-1; D is unclear. Deletions cut 0 bases from V and 0 bases from J, with 6 bases between. Germline assignment: CDR1 SGHRS and CDR2 YFSETQ. The CDR3 runs to 14 residues. CDR3 sequence (DNA): TGCGCCAGCAGCTTGGGAGTGATGAACACTGAAGCTTTCTTT. This gives the protein CASSLGVMNTEAFF.

This clone was observed a handful of times. The rearrangement uses TRBV11-3 and TRBJ2-1; possible D gene TRBD1, 6 bases. The CDR3 covers 15 residues. Germline CDR1 reads SGHNT; CDR2 reads YENEEA. Trimming took 5 bases from V and 2 from J, leaving 13 bases between them. CDR3 region: CASSTRTDPYNEQFF. The CDR3, as DNA: TGTGCCAGCAGCACCCGGACAGACCCCTACAATGAGCAGTTCTTC.

This clone has just a few counts. The chain couples TRBV5-1 to TRBJ1-2; no clear D gene. The V end lost 0 bases, the J end lost 6 bases, and 12 bases lay between the germline ends. The length of the CDR3 is 14 residues. In germline, CDR1 is SGHRS, CDR2 YFSETQ. CDR3 protein: CASSLDPGLDGYTF. Here the CDR3 DNA reads TGCGCCAGCAGCTTGGACCCGGGATTGGATGGCTACACCTTC.

This clone was counted only a few times. The chain uses TRBV5-6 and TRBJ1-6, with D tentatively TRBD1 (6 bases). Germline V gene data show CDR1 as SGHDT and CDR2 as YYEEEE. The germline V and J ends were trimmed by 4 bases and 1 base, with 18 bases remaining between them. The CDR3 length is 18 residues. The CDR3 is CASSRRVGGSSYNSPLHF. DNA of the CDR3: TGTGCCAGCAGCAGAAGGGTAGGGGGATCTTCCTATAATTCACCCCTCCACTTT.

The chain combines TRBV7-6 with TRBJ1-6; the D is unclear. Germline V gives CDR1 SGHVS, CDR2 FNYEAQ. This CDR3 spans 17 amino acids. Trimming stripped 1 base from V and 7 bases from J, with 17 bases between. This CDR3 is CASSLGAARHLNSPLHF. The CDR3 coding sequence is TGTGCCAGCAGCTTAGGGGCAGCCCGCCACCTAAATTCACCCCTCCACTTT.

The chain is built from TRBV29-1 and TRBJ2-3; D possibly corresponds to TRBD1 (7 bases). The CDR3 extends over 15 amino acids. CDR1 and CDR2 (germline): SQVTM, ANQGSEA. V dropped 6 bases and J dropped 4 bases, with 20 bases sitting between them. The CDR3 DNA follows: TGCAGCGTACCCCAACCCAGGGGGGTAGCAGATACGCAGTATTTT. Translation: CSVPQPRGVADTQYF.

The V call is TRBV29-1, the J call TRBJ2-7, with a possible D match to TRBD2 (6 bases). CDR1 and CDR2 from the germline V gene are SQVTM and ANQGSEA. The CDR3 is made up of 14 amino acids. V shed 8 bases and J shed 0 bases, with 17 bases lying between them. CDR3 sequence reads: CSCSTGGSSYEQYF. CDR3 in DNA: TGCAGCTGTTCAACTGGGGGGAGCTCCTACGAGCAGTACTTC.

The chain recombines TRBV5-1 with TRBJ1-1, with D maybe TRBD1 (6 bases). Germline loops: CDR1 SGHRS, CDR2 YFSETQ. The CDR3 contains 16 residues. The V and J ends lost 0 bases and 5 bases respectively, with 17 bases between them. The CDR3 sequence: CASSLEGRDQGTEAFF. The CDR3 DNA is TGCGCCAGCAGCTTGGAAGGCAGGGACCAGGGGACTGAAGCTTTCTTT.

This clone came up a few times. This chain uses TRBV29-1 with TRBJ1-3, with no clear D. Germline V gene lookup returns CDR1 SQVTM and CDR2 ANQGSEA. This CDR3 spans 14 amino acids. Trimming removed 3 bases at V and 0 bases at J, with 9 bases between. CDR3 region: CSVDPGHSGNTIYF. The CDR3 DNA reads TGCAGCGTTGATCCAGGTCACTCTGGAAACACCATATATTTT.

The chain combines TRBV5-4 with TRBJ2-4, with D possibly being TRBD1 (6 bases). CDR3 size: 16 residues. V was shortened by 3 bases and J by 6 bases, with 19 bases between the two germline ends. From germline, CDR1 is SGHNT and CDR2 YYREEE (reference sequence). The CDR3 bases are TGTGCCAGCAGCTCCGATGCAGGGGAATGGGGAAACATTCAGTACTTC. It is translated as CASSSDAGEWGNIQYF.

This clone was counted between two and nine times. The chain couples TRBV19 to TRBJ2-1; D unclear. The CDR3 has 14 amino acids. Germline lookup yields CDR1 LNHDA and CDR2 SQIVND (reference sequence). V lost 2 bases to trimming and J lost 0 bases, with 5 bases between them. The CDR3, as DNA: TGTGCCAGTAGTATACTCCTCTCCTACAATGAGCAGTTCTTC. Residues: CASSILLSYNEQFF.

This rearrangement joins TRBV5-4 to TRBJ2-7; maybe TRBD1 (5 bases). Germline-derived CDR1 and CDR2 are SGHNT and YYREEE (reference sequence). There are 14 residues in the CDR3. Deletions cut 2 bases from V and 5 bases from J, with 14 bases between. The CDR3 nucleotides are TGTGCCAGCAGCTTCATGGCAAGGGGCAACGAGCAGTACTTC. Amino acids: CASSFMARGNEQYF.

In this sample, this clone turned up a few times. In nucleotides, the CDR3 is TGTGCCAGCAGCTTAGTAGCGGGGAGCTCCTACGAGCAGTACTTC. This gives the protein CASSLVAGSSYEQYF. The rearrangement joins TRBV7-2 to TRBJ2-7; 8 nucleotides align to TRBD2. This CDR3 has 15 residues. Germline assignment: CDR1 SGHTA and CDR2 FQGNSA. V lost 1 base to trimming and J lost 0 bases; unmatched junction nucleotides: 2.

The sample holds a few counts of this clone. The germline gene is not matched at one end of the junction; a read error may be the cause. CDR3 loop: CASSGLAGGAYF. The DNA of the CDR3 is TGTGCCAGCAGCGGACTAGCGGGGGGGGCCTACTTT. This rearrangement joins TRBV6-1 to TRBJ2-3; 15 bases agree with TRBD2. Germline-derived CDR1 and CDR2 are MNHNS and SASEGT. CDR3 length equals 12 residues.

The table lists this clone with a few counts. The rearrangement uses TRBV5-1 and TRBJ2-5, with D hard to call. Germline CDR1 is SGHRS and CDR2 is YFSETQ. The CDR3 consists of 12 residues. The V and J ends lost 4 bases and 5 bases respectively, with 9 bases between them. The CDR3 reads CASSLLGETQYF. The CDR3 region has the DNA TGCGCCAGCAGCCTGTTGGGCGAGACCCAGTACTTC.

This clone has more than one count but fewer than ten. V usage is TRBV20-1 and J usage is TRBJ1-1; a possible D gene is TRBD1 (5 bases). Germline-derived CDR1 and CDR2 are DFQATT and SNEGSKA (reference sequence). This CDR3 contains 11 residues. The ends were cut back, 6 bases at V and 7 bases at J, with 12 bases in the middle. Here the CDR3 reads CSAERGLEAFF. DNA of the CDR3: TGCAGTGCCGAGAGGGGACTTGAAGCTTTCTTT.

The gene calls are TRBV5-6 and TRBJ2-7, with 12 bases aligning to TRBD1. The junction had 7 bases not matched to a gene; V was cut back by 0 bases and J by 6 bases. Germline CDR1 SGHDT, CDR2 YYEEEE. The CDR3 sequence is 16 residues long. The CDR3 region is CASSLGAGTGGSEQYF. CDR3 bases: TGTGCCAGCAGCTTGGGTGCCGGGACAGGGGGCAGCGAGCAGTACTTC.

This chain uses TRBV7-9 with TRBJ1-1; D unclear. Germline CDR1 reads SEHNR; CDR2 reads FQNEAQ (reference sequence). Trimming stripped 5 bases from V and 4 bases from J, with 17 bases between. The CDR3 totals 15 residues. CDR3 residues: CASSPLPHPTTEAFF. The CDR3 nucleotides read TGTGCCAGCAGCCCTCTACCCCATCCCACCACTGAAGCTTTCTTT.

This clone was counted a few times. The rearrangement uses TRBV10-3 and TRBJ1-5; 9 bases line up with TRBD1. The germline CDR1 and CDR2 sequences are ENHRY and SYGVKD. V was pared by 2 bases and J by 7 bases, with 6 bases of the junction left unmatched. The CDR3 has 15 amino acids. The CDR3 DNA sequence: TGTGCCATCAGTGAGCGGACAGGGGTAGGCCAGCCCCAGCATTTT. This encodes CAISERTGVGQPQHF.

This clone has more than one count but fewer than ten. CDR3 sequence: CSATIPAEQYF. CDR3 DNA sequence: TGCAGTGCTACTATCCCCGCCGAGCAGTACTTC. This chain connects TRBV20-1 to TRBJ2-7; D ambiguous. The V gene's germline CDR1 is DFQATT and CDR2 SNEGSKA (reference sequence). The CDR3 consists of 11 residues. With 4 bases removed from V and 6 bases from J, the gap between germline ends came to 10 bases.

This clone was counted at least ten times. The rearrangement uses TRBV5-1 and TRBJ2-7; D possibly corresponds to TRBD2 (6 bases). CDR3 length: 17 residues. Germline CDR1 SGHRS, CDR2 YFSETQ. V gave up 1 base and J gave up 2 bases, with 19 bases separating them. The CDR3 DNA sequence: TGCGCCAGCAGCTTGCGGGGCGGGGATTCCCCGGCCTACGAGCAGTACTTC. Translated, it gives CASSLRGGDSPAYEQYF.

The gene calls are TRBV5-6 and TRBJ2-3; D possibly corresponds to TRBD1 (5 bases). The germline gives CDR1 SGHDT, CDR2 YYEEEE. This CDR3 has 16 residues. V gave up 3 bases and J gave up 2 bases, with 16 bases separating them. The CDR3 is CASSWGGLLITDTQYF. Written as DNA, the CDR3 is TGTGCCAGCAGCTGGGGCGGTCTATTAATCACAGATACGCAGTATTTT.